This TCR beta chain was captured by sequencing in a study of T cell responses to AZD1222 COVID-19 vaccine. Study context: Analyses pooled second doses at about 4 or about 12 weeks.

Method: immunoSEQ multiplex PCR; TCRdb's copy keeps in-frame clones and lacks some. The table records over 150,000 clones, around nine tenths of them present only once. Deletions cut 8 bases from V and 0 bases from J, with 14 bases between. CDR3 length: 15 amino acids. The V gene's germline CDR1 is SGDLS and CDR2 YYNGEE. The origin of this receptor is an adult in good health. The sequenced sample was peripheral blood, obtained on day 0 of AZD1222 vaccination. The chain couples TRBV9 to TRBJ1-4; no reliable D call. The CDR3 is CASSREGATNEKLFF. The DNA for the CDR3 is TGTGCCAGTTCAAGGGAGGGTGCAACTAATGAAAAACTGTTTTTT.